This T cell receptor (beta chain) stems from a study of blood T cell repertoires in COVID-19. This CDR3 comprises 17 residues. The germline V gene encodes CDR1 MGHRA and CDR2 YSYEKL. The V gene lost 1 base and the J gene lost 5 bases, with 18 bases spanning the gap. TCRdb's copy holds only in-frame clones and misses some; the assay was immunoSEQ multiplex PCR. The table includes 30,000 to 40,000 clones, 90% to 95% detected once. The chain employs TRBV4-1 and TRBJ2-1, with a possible D match to TRBD2 (5 bases). The origin of this receptor is a man in his forties or fifties with active COVID-19. The sequencing input was peripheral blood. CDR3 sequence (DNA): TGCGCCAGCAGCCAAGTATTCGCTACCGTGACTAACAATGAGCAGTTCTTC. Translating gives CASSQVFATVTNNEQFF.